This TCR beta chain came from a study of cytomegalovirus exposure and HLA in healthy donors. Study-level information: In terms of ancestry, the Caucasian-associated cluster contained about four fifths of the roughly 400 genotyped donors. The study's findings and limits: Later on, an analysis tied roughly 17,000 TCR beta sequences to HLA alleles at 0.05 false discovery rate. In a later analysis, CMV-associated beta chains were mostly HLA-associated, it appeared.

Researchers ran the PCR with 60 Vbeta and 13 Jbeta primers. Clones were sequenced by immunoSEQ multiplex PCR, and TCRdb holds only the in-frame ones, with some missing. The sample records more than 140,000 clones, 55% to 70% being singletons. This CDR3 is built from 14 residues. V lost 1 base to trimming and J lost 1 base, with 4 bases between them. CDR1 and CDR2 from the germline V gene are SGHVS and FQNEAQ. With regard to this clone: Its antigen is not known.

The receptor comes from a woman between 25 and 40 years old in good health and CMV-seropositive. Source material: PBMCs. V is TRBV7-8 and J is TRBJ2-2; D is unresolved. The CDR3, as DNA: TGTGCCAGCAGCTTAGACAGGAACACCGGGGAGCTGTTTTTT. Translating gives CASSLDRNTGELFF. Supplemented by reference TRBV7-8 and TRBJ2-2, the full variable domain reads GAGVSQSPRYKVAKRGQDVALRCDPISGHVSLFWYQQALGQGPEFLTYFQNEAQLDKSGLPSDRFFAERPEGSVSTLKIQRTQQEDSAVYLCASSLDRNTGELFFGEGSRLTVL.